These 17 T cell receptor beta chains originate from one sample sequenced in a study of T cells after yellow fever vaccination. TCRdb ran MiXCR on the 5' RACE reads and lists one entry per CDR3 protein. The sample contains fewer than 450,000 distinct CDR3 sequences, almost 4% of which appear only once. The sample here was PBMCs, taken 5 days after the yellow fever booster vaccination. These receptors were obtained from a man aged 18 to 30 who received the YFV17D yellow fever vaccine.

This clonotype was detected only a few times. This chain links TRBV5-1 with TRBJ2-5; D unclear. V was shortened by 0 bases and J by 2 bases, with 8 bases between the two germline ends. The CDR3 consists of 14 residues. From germline, CDR1 is SGHRS and CDR2 YFSETQ. The CDR3 DNA reads TGCGCCAGCAGCTTGGCTCCCAGTCAAGAGACCCAGTACTTC. It yields the protein CASSLAPSQETQYF.

In DNA, the CDR3 is TGTGCCAGCAGCGTAACCTCGGGGGGCAGCAATCAGCCCCAGCATTTT. This codes for CASSVTSGGSNQPQHF. The rearrangement links TRBV7-8 to TRBJ1-5, with D possibly being TRBD1 (6 bases). The V and J ends lost 5 bases and 1 base respectively, with 15 bases between them. Germline V CDR1 and CDR2: SGHVS, FQNEAQ. The CDR3 runs 16 residues.

This clonotype showed up many times. The gene calls are TRBV12-3 or TRBV12-4 and TRBJ2-3; 8 bases are shared with TRBD2. The CDR3 extends over 15 amino acids. V was pared by 2 bases and J by 2 bases, with 3 bases of the junction left unmatched. CDR3 sequence: CASSLLAGYTDTQYF. CDR3 nucleotides: TGTGCCAGCAGTTTATTAGCGGGGTACACAGATACGCAGTATTTT.

The chain has TRBV23-1 and TRBJ2-3; 7 bases align to TRBD1. TRBV23-1 is classed as an ORF, of uncertain function. Trimming took 7 bases from V and 2 from J; bases not matched to a gene: 24. This CDR3 spans 20 amino acids. The DNA for the CDR3 is TGCGCCAGCAAGAGAGCTACCGGGACAGACAACGGGCCGATCACAGATACGCAGTATTTT. Residues: CASKRATGTDNGPITDTQYF.

The V and J genes are TRBV12-3 or TRBV12-4 and TRBJ1-6; TRBD1 matches 8 bases. CDR3 length equals 15 residues. Trimming took 4 bases from V and 9 from J; bases not matched to a gene: 8. The CDR3 nucleotides are TGTGCCAGCAGTTCTTTGCAGGGGGCAGGTTCACCCCTCCACTTT. Residues: CASSSLQGAGSPLHF.

This sequence joins TRBV6-5 and TRBJ2-1, with TRBD2 identical over 10 bases. Germline V CDR1 and CDR2: MNHEY, SVGAGI. The ends lost 5 bases at V and 15 bases at J; junction bases unmatched: 16. The CDR3 has 15 amino acids. As DNA, the CDR3 is TGTGCCAGCAGTCCGATTCAAGCGGGGGGGCTTCGTCCGTTCTTC. This gives the protein CASSPIQAGGLRPFF.

This clonotype has only a few counts. This chain connects TRBV5-1 to TRBJ1-1; 7 bases are shared with TRBD1. The ends lost 0 bases at V and 1 base at J; junction bases unmatched: 3. Germline CDR1 reads SGHRS; CDR2 reads YFSETQ. The CDR3 totals 15 residues. The CDR3 is CASSLVAGGNTEAFF. CDR3 nucleotide sequence: TGCGCCAGCAGCTTGGTTGCAGGGGGGAACACTGAAGCTTTCTTT.

The CDR3 protein is CASSIVSSGEQFF. The CDR3 nucleotides read TGTGCCAGTAGTATAGTCTCTAGCGGCGAGCAGTTCTTC. This chain joins TRBV19 and TRBJ2-1; TRBD2 matches at 7 bases. This CDR3 comprises 13 residues. Germline CDR1 reads LNHDA; CDR2 reads SQIVND (reference sequence). J lost 10 bases, V lost 1 base, and 4 bases had no gene match.

In this sample, this clonotype turned up many times. The gene calls are TRBV12-3 or TRBV12-4 and TRBJ2-1, with a possible D match to TRBD2 (6 bases). V lost 2 bases to trimming and J lost 10 bases, with 15 bases between them. CDR3 length equals 14 residues. The CDR3 nucleotides are TGTGCCAGCAGTTTACCCCTGCGGGGTGGGGAGCAGTTCTTC. Its protein product is CASSLPLRGGEQFF.

The table lists this clonotype with a few counts. The chain joins TRBV6-2 or TRBV6-3 to TRBJ2-2; 7 nucleotides line up with TRBD1. Germline V gene lookup returns CDR1 MNHEY and CDR2 SVGEGT. V gave up 2 bases and J gave up 6 bases; unmatched junction bases: 6. The length of the CDR3 is 15 residues. This CDR3 reads CASSYETGYSGELFF. Written as DNA, the CDR3 is TGTGCCAGCAGTTACGAGACAGGGTATTCCGGGGAGCTGTTTTTT.

Only a few counts were recorded for this clonotype. The V call is TRBV7-2, the J call TRBJ1-2, with 9 bases matching TRBD1. Germline V CDR1 and CDR2: SGHTA, FQGNSA. With V trimmed by 0 bases and J by 8 bases, 10 bases remained unmatched. The CDR3 loop spans 16 amino acids. CDR3 amino acids: CASSLATSGQGGGYTF. CDR3 DNA: TGTGCCAGCAGCTTAGCGACCTCGGGACAGGGCGGGGGCTACACCTTC.

The chain couples TRBV10-3 to TRBJ2-3; a possible D gene is TRBD2 (6 bases). Between the trimmed V and J ends, which lost 6 bases and 8 bases, there was a span of 12 bases. The germline V gene encodes CDR1 ENHRY and CDR2 SYGVKD. The length of the CDR3 is 12 residues. As DNA, the CDR3 is TGTGCCATCAGGGTACAGGAGGGTACGCAGTATTTT. The encoded protein is CAIRVQEGTQYF.

The V and J genes are TRBV10-3 and TRBJ2-3, with TRBD1 matching 7 bases. CDR3 length equals 17 residues. The junction had 7 bases not matched to a gene; V was cut back by 0 bases and J by 1 base. Germline CDR1 ENHRY, CDR2 SYGVKD. The CDR3: CAISESGRGSGTDTQYF. In DNA form, the CDR3 reads TGTGCCATCAGTGAGTCGGGCAGGGGGTCAGGCACAGATACGCAGTATTTT.

The rearrangement links TRBV6-2 or TRBV6-3 to TRBJ2-5; D may be TRBD2 (5 bases). Germline V CDR1 and CDR2: MNHEY, SVGEGT. This CDR3 contains 14 residues. Trimming removed 6 bases from V and 4 bases from J, with 15 bases in between. CDR3 DNA: TGTGCCAGCAGCGGGATCCCCTCCGCAGAGACCCAGTACTTC. Translated, it gives CASSGIPSAETQYF.

Here the CDR3 reads CASRPPGGPYNEQFF. The CDR3 DNA reads as TGTGCCAGCAGACCTCCGGGGGGTCCCTACAATGAGCAGTTCTTC. The chain carries TRBV27 and TRBJ2-1; 7 positions agree with TRBD2. The CDR3 is made up of 15 amino acids. After removal of 6 bases from V and 2 bases from J, the junction contained 7 bases not matched to a gene. Germline CDR1 MNHEY, CDR2 SMNVEV (reference sequence).

This clonotype showed up many times. The CDR3 sequence: CASRFFSSYNEQFF. The CDR3 DNA follows: TGTGCCAGCAGGTTCTTTAGCTCCTACAATGAGCAGTTCTTC. This rearrangement joins TRBV2 to TRBJ2-1; no firm D call. Germline V lookup: CDR1 SNHLY, CDR2 FYNNEI. V was clipped by 6 bases and J by 0 bases, with 9 bases between them. The length of the CDR3 is 14 residues.

This clonotype was seen a handful of times. The J gene is TRBJ1-5, the V gene TRBV28; 8 nucleotides align to TRBD1. Germline CDR1 and CDR2: MDHEN and SYDVKM. V was clipped by 11 bases and J by 7 bases; unmatched bases: 7. The CDR3 consists of 12 residues. CDR3 nucleotides: TGTGCCGCCGACAGGGGCGGGCAGCCCCAGCATTTT. Protein product: CAADRGGQPQHF.